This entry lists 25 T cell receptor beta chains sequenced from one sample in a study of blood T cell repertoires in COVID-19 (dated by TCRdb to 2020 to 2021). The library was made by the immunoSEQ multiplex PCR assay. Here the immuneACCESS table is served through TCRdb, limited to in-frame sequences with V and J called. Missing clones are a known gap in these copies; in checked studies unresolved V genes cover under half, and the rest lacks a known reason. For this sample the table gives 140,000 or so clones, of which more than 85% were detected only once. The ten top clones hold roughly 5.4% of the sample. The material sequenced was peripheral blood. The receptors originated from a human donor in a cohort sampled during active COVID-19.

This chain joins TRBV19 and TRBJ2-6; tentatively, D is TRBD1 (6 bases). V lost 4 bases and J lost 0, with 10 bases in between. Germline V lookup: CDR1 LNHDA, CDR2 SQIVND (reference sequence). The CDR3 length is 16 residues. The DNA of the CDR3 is TGTGCCAGTAGTACCGCAGGGGTCTCTGGGGCCAACGTCCTGACTTTC. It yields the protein CASSTAGVSGANVLTF. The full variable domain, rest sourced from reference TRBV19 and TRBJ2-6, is DGGITQSPKYLFRKEGQNVTLSCEQNLNHDAMYWYRQDPGQGLRLIYYSQIVNDFQKGDIAEGYSVSREKKESFPLTVTSAQKNPTAFYLCASSTAGVSGANVLTFGAGSRLTVL.

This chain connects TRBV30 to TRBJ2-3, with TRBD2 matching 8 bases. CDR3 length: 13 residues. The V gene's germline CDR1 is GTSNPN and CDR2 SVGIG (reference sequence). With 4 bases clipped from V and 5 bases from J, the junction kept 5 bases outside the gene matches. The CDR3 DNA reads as TGTGCCTGGACTCGGGGGGGCCAAGATACGCAGTATTTT. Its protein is CAWTRGGQDTQYF. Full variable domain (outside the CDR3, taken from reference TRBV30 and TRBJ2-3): SQTIHQWPATLVQPVGSPLSLECTVEGTSNPNLYWYRQAAGRGLQLLFYSVGIGQISSEVPQNLSASRPQDRQFILSSKKLLLSDSGFYLCAWTRGGQDTQYFGPGTRLTVL.

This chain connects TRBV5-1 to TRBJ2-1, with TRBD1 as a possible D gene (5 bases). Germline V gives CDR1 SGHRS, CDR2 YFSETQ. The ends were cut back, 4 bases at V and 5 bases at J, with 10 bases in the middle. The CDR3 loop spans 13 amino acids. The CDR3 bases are TGCGCCAGCAGCCAAGGACAAAACAATGAGCAGTTCTTC. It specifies CASSQGQNNEQFF.

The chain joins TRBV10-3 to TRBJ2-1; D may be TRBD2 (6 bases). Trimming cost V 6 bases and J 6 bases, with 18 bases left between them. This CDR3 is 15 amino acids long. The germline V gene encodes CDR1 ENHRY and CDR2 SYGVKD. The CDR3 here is CAIRAVIAGPNEQFF. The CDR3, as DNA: TGTGCCATCAGGGCTGTAATTGCGGGACCCAATGAGCAGTTCTTC.

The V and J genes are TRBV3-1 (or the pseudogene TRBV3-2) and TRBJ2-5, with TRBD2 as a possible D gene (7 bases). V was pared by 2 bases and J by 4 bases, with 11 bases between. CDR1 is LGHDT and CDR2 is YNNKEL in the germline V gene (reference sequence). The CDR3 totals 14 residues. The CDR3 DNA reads TGTGCCAGCAGCCAACGTGGGGGGGCAGAGACCCAGTACTTC. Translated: CASSQRGGAETQYF.

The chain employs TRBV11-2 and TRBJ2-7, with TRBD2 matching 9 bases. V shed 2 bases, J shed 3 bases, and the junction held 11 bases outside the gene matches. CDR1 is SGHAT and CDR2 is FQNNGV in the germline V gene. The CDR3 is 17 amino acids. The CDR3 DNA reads TGTGCCAGCAGCTTATCTGGCGGGGGGGCCTCAAACTACGAGCAGTACTTC. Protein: CASSLSGGGASNYEQYF.

The chain's CDR3 is CASRTGQPDSNQPQHF. In DNA form, the CDR3 reads TGTGCCAGCAGAACAGGACAGCCCGATAGCAATCAGCCCCAGCATTTT. The J gene is TRBJ1-5, the V gene TRBV28; tentatively, D is TRBD1 (6 bases). Per the germline V gene, CDR1 is MDHEN and CDR2 is SYDVKM. This CDR3 comprises 16 residues. Deletions cut 6 bases from V and 0 bases from J, with 15 bases between.

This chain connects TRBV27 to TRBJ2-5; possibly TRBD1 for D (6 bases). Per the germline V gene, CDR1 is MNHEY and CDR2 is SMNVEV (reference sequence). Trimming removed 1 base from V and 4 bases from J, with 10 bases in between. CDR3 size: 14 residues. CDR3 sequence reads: CASSLYGGSETQYF. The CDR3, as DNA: TGTGCCAGCAGTTTATATGGGGGCTCAGAGACCCAGTACTTC.

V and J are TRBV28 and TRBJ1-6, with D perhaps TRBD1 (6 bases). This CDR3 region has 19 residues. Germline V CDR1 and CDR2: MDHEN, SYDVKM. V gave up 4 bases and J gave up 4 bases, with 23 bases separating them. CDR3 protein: CASSSVPGQGLGYNSPLHF. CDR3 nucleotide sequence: TGTGCCAGCAGTTCAGTCCCGGGACAAGGTTTGGGATATAATTCACCCCTCCACTTT.

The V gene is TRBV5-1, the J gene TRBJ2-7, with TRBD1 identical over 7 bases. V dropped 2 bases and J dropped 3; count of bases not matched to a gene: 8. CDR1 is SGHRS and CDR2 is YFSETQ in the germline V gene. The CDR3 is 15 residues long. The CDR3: CASSFLRTGDYEQYF. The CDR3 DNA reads TGCGCCAGCAGCTTTCTAAGGACAGGCGACTACGAGCAGTACTTC.

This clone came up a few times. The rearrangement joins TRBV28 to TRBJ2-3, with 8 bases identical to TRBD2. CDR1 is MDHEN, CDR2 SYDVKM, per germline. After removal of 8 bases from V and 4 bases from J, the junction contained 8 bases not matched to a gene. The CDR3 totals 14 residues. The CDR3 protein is CASRGGVASDTQYF. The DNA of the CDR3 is TGTGCCAGCCGGGGGGGAGTGGCGTCAGATACGCAGTATTTT.

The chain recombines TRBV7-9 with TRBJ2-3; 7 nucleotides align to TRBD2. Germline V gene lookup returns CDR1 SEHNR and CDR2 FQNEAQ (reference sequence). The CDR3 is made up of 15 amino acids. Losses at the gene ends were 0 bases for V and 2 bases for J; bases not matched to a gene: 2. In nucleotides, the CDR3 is TGTGCCAGCAGCTTAGCGGGGGGGATCACAGATACGCAGTATTTT. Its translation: CASSLAGGITDTQYF.

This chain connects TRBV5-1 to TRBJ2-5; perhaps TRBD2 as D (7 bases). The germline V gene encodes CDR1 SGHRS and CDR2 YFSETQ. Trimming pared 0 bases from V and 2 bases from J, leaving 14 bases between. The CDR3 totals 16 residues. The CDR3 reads CASSLGAGAIQETQYF. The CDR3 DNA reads TGCGCCAGCAGCTTGGGGGCGGGGGCGATTCAAGAGACCCAGTACTTC.

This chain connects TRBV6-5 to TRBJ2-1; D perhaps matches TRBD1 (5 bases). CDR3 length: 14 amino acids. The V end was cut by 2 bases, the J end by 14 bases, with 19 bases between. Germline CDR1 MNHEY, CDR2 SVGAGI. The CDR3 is CASSYDPGARLEFF. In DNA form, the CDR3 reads TGTGCCAGCAGTTACGACCCTGGGGCCCGCCTAGAGTTCTTC.

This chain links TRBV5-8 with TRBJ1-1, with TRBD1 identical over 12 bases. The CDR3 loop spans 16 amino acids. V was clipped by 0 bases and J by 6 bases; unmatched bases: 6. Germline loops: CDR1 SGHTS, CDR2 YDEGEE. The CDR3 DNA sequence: TGTGCCAGCAGCTTGGTTTACGGGACAGGGGGCTCTGAAGCTTTCTTT. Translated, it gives CASSLVYGTGGSEAFF. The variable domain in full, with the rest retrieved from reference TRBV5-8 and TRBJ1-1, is EAGVTQSPTHLIKTRGQQATLRCSPISGHTSVYWYQQALGLGLQFLLWYDEGEERNRGNFPPRFSGRQFPNYSSELNVNALELEDSALYLCASSLVYGTGGSEAFFGQGTRLTVV.

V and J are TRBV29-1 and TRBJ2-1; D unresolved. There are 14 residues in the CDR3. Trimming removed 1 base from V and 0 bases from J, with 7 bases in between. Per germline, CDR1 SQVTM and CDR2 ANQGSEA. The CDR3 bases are TGCAGCGTTGAAGGGTGGAGCTCCTACAATGAGCAGTTCTTC. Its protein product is CSVEGWSSYNEQFF.

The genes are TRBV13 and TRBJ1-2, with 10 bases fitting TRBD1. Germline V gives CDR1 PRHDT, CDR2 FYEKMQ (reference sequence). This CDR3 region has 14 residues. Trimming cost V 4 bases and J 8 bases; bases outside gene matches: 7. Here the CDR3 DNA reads TGTGCCAGCAGCTCGACAGGGGGCGCGATAGGCTACACCTTC. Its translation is CASSSTGGAIGYTF.

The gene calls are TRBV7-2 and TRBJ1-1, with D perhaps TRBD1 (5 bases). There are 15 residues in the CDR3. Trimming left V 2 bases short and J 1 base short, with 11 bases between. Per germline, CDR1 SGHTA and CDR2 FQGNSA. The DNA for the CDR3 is TGTGCCAGCAGCTTAACCTCGACAGCGAACACTGAAGCTTTCTTT. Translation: CASSLTSTANTEAFF. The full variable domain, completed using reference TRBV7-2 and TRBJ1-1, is GAGVSQSPSNKVTEKGKDVELRCDPISGHTALYWYRQSLGQGLEFLIYFQGNSAPDKSGLPSDRFSAERTGGSVSTLTIQRTQQEDSAVYLCASSLTSTANTEAFFGQGTRLTVV.

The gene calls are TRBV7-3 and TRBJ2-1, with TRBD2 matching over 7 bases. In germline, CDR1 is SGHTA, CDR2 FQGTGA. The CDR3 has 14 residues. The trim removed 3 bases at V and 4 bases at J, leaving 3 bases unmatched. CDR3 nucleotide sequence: TGTGCCAGCAGCTTGACTAGCAGTTACAATGAGCAGTTCTTC. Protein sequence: CASSLTSSYNEQFF.

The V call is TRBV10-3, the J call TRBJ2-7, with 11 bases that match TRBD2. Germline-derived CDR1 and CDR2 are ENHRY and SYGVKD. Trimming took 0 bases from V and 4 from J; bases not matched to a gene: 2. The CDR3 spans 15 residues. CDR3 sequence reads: CAISESTSGVYEQYF. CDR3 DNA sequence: TGTGCCATCAGTGAGTCGACTAGCGGGGTTTACGAGCAGTACTTC.

The CDR3 region is CASSLGQGAVTGELFF. The CDR3 DNA follows: TGTGCCAGCAGCTTAGGACAGGGGGCGGTCACCGGGGAGCTGTTTTTT. The genes are TRBV13 and TRBJ2-2, with 9 bases fitting TRBD1. The CDR3 runs 16 residues. CDR1 and CDR2 from the germline V gene are PRHDT and FYEKMQ (reference sequence). With 0 bases clipped from V and 4 bases from J, the junction kept 3 bases outside the gene matches.

In nucleotides, the CDR3 is TGTGCCAGCAGCCACGACAGGGGCTCCTACAATGAGCAGTTCTTC. Amino acid sequence: CASSHDRGSYNEQFF. This sequence joins TRBV6-5 and TRBJ2-1; 8 nucleotides align to TRBD1. From germline, CDR1 is MNHEY and CDR2 SVGAGI. The length of the CDR3 is 15 residues. V dropped 6 bases and J dropped 0; count of bases not matched to a gene: 4.

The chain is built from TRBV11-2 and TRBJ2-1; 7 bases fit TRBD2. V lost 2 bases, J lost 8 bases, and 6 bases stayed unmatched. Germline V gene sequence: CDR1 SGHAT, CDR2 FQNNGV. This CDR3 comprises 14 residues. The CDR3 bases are TGTGCCAGCAGCTTATGGGCTGCGGGGGATGAGCAGTTCTTC. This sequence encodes CASSLWAAGDEQFF.

In DNA form, the CDR3 reads TGTGCCAGCAGCGCCCAAAGTGGACAAGGGGTAAATGAAAAACTGTTTTTT. Amino acids: CASSAQSGQGVNEKLFF. The chain carries TRBV9 and TRBJ1-4; D perhaps matches TRBD1 (5 bases). This CDR3 spans 17 amino acids. Trimming pared 3 bases from V and 5 bases from J, leaving 20 bases between. The germline gives CDR1 SGDLS, CDR2 YYNGEE. Using reference TRBV9 and TRBJ1-4 for the parts outside the CDR3, the full variable domain is DSGVTQTPKHLITATGQRVTLRCSPRSGDLSVYWYQQSLDQGLQFLIQYYNGEERAKGNILERFSAQQFPDLHSELNLSSLELGDSALYFCASSAQSGQGVNEKLFFGSGTQLSVL.

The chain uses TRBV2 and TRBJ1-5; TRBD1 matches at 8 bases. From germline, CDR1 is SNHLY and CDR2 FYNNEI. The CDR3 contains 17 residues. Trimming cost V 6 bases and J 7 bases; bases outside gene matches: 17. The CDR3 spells CASRARGQATTRQPQHF. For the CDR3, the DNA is TGTGCCAGCAGGGCCCGGGGACAGGCGACGACTCGCCAGCCCCAGCATTTT.